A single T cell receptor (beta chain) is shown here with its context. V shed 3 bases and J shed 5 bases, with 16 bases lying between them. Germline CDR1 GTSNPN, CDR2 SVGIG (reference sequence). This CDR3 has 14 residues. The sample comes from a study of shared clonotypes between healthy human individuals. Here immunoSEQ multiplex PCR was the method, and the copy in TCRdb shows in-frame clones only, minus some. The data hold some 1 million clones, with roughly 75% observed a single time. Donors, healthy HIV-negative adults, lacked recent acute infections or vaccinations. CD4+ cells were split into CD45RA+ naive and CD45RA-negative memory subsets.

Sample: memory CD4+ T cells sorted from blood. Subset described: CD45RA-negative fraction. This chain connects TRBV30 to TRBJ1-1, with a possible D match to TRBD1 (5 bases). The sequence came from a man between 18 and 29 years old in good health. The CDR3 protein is CAWRGREGGTEAFF. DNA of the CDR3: TGTGCCTGGAGGGGGCGGGAAGGAGGGACTGAAGCTTTCTTT.